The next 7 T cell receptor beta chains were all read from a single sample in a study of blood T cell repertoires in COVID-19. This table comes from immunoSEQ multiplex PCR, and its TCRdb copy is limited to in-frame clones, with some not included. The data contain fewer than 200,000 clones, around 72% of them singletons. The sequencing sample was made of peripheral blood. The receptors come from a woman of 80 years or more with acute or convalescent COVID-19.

The CDR3 loop reads CASSLTVGQSKTYEQYF. In nucleotides, the CDR3 is TGCGCCAGCAGCTTGACTGTGGGACAGTCAAAAACCTACGAGCAGTACTTC. The chain couples TRBV5-1 to TRBJ2-7; the match to TRBD1 covers 7 bases. This CDR3 has 17 amino acids. Per germline, CDR1 SGHRS and CDR2 YFSETQ. V was clipped by 1 base and J by 2 bases; unmatched bases: 12.

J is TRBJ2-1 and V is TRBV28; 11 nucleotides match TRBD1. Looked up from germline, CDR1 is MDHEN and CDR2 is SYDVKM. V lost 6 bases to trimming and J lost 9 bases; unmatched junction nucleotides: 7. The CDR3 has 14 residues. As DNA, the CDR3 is TGTGCCAGCAGATCCGGGACAGGGGGAAGTGAGCAGTTCTTC. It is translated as CASRSGTGGSEQFF.

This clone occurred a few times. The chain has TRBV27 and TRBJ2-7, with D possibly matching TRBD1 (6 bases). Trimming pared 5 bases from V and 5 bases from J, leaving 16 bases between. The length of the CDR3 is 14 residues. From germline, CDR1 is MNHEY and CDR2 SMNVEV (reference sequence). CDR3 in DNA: TGTGCCAGCAGTAGATACTCTGGGGGCGACGAGCAGTACTTC. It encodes CASSRYSGGDEQYF.

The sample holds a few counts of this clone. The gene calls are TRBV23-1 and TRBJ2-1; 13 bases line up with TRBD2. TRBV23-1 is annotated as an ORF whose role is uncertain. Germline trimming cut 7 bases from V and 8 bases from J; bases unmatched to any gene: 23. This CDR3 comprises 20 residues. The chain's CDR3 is CASNSLTGRRGLAGIYEQFF. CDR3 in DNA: TGCGCCAGCAACTCTTTAACAGGGCGCCGGGGACTAGCGGGAATTTATGAGCAGTTCTTC.

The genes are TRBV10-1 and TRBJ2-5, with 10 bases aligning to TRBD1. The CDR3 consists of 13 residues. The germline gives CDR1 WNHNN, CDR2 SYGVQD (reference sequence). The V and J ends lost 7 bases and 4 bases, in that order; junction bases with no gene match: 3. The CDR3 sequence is CASNRDRGETQYF. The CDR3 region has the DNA TGCGCCAGCAATAGGGACAGGGGAGAGACCCAGTACTTC.

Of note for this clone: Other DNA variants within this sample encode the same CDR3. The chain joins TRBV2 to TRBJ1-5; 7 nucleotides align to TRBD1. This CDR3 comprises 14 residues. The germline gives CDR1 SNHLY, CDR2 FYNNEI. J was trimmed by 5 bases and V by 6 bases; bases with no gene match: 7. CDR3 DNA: TGTGCCAGCAGCGAGACAGGGATCTATCAGCCCCAGCATTTT. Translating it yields CASSETGIYQPQHF.

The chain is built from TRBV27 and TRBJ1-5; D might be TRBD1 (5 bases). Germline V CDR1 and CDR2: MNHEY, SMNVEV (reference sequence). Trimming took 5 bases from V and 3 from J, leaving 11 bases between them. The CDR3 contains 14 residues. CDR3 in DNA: TGTGCCAGCAGTGAAACGGGGGACAATCAGCCCCAGCATTTT. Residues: CASSETGDNQPQHF.